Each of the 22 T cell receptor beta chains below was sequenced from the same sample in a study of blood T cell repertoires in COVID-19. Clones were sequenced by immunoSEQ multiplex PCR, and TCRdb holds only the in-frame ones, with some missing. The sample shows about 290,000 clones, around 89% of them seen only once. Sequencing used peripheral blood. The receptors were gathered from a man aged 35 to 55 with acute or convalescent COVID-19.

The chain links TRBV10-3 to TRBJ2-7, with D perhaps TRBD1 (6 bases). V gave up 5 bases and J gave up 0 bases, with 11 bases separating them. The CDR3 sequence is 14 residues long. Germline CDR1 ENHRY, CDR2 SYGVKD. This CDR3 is CAISNRDNSYEQYF. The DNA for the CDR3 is TGTGCCATCAGTAACCGGGACAACTCCTACGAGCAGTACTTC.

The CDR3 loop is CASSRAAGGQGPSNTEAFF. CDR3 DNA sequence: TGTGCCAGCAGCCGCGCAGCGGGGGGACAGGGGCCCTCGAACACTGAAGCTTTCTTT. This sequence joins TRBV4-2 and TRBJ1-1; 10 nucleotides agree with TRBD1. V was pared by 4 bases and J by 1 base, with 15 bases of the junction left unmatched. Germline CDR1 and CDR2: LGHNA and YNFKEQ. The CDR3 is made up of 19 amino acids.

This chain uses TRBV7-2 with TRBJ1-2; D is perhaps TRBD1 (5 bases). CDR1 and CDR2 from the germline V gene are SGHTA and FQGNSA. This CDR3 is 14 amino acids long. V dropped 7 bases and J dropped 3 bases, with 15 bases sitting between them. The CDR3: CASTLGWGHYGYTF. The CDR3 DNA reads TGTGCCAGCACCCTGGGGTGGGGCCACTATGGCTACACCTTC.

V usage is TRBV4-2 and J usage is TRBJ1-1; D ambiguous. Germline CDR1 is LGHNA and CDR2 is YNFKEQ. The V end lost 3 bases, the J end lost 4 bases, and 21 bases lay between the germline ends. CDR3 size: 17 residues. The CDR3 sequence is CASSQIPWPAPLTEAFF. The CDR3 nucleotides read TGTGCCAGCAGCCAGATACCGTGGCCCGCCCCCCTCACTGAAGCTTTCTTT.

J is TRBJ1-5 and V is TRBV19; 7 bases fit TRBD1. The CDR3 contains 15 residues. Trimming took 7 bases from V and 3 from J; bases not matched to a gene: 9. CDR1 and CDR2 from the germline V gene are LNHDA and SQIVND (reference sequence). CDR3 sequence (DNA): TGTGCCAGTACCACGGGAGGGACAGTCAATCAGCCCCAGCATTTT. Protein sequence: CASTTGGTVNQPQHF.

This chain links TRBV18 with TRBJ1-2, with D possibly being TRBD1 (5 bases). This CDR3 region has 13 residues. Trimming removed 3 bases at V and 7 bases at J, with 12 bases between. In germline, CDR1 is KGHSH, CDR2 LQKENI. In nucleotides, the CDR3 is TGTGCCAGCTCACCCGGGACTGGAAGTGGCTACACCTTC. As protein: CASSPGTGSGYTF.

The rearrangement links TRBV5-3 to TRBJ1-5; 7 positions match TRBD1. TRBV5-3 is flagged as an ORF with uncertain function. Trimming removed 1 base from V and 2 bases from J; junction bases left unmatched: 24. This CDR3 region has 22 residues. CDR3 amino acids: CARSLYGPITGVGPIGNQPQHF. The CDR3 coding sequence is TGTGCCAGAAGCTTGTATGGCCCCATAACAGGGGTGGGCCCCATCGGCAATCAGCCCCAGCATTTT.

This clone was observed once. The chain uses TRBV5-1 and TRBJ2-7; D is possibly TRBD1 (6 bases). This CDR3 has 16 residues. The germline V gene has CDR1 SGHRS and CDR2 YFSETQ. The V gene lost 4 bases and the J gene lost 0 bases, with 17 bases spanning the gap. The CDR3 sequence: CASSPYLTGLSYEQYF. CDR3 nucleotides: TGCGCCAGCAGCCCTTATCTGACAGGTCTCTCCTACGAGCAGTACTTC. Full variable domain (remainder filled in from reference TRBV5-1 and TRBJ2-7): KAGVTQTPRYLIKTRGQQVTLSCSPISGHRSVSWYQQTPGQGLQFLFEYFSETQRNKGNFPGRFSGRQFSNSRSEMNVSTLELGDSALYLCASSPYLTGLSYEQYFGPGTRLTVT.

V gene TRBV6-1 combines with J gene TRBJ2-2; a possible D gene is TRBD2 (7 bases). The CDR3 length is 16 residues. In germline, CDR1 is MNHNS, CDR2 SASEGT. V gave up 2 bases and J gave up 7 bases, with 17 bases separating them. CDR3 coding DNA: TGTGCCAGCAGTGAACGGGGAGGGGGAAATATCGGGGAGCTGTTTTTT. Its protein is CASSERGGGNIGELFF.

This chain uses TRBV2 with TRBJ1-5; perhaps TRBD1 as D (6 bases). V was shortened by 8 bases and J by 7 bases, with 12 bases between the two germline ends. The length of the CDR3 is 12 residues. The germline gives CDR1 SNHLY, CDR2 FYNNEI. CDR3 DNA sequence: TGTGCCAGCGGGGGGGCTAAACAGCCCCAGCATTTT. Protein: CASGGAKQPQHF.

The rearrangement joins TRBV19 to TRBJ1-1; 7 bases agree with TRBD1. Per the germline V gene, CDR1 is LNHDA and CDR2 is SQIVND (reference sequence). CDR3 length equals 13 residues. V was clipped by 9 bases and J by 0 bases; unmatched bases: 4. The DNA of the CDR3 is TGTGCCAGCAGGGGGAATATGAACACTGAAGCTTTCTTT. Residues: CASRGNMNTEAFF.

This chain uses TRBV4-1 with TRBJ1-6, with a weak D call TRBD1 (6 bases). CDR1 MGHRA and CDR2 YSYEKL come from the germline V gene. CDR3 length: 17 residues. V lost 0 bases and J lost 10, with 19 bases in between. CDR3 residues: CASSQDSAAGVRSPLHF. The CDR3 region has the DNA TGCGCCAGCAGCCAAGATTCCGCGGCAGGGGTCCGGTCACCCCTCCACTTT.

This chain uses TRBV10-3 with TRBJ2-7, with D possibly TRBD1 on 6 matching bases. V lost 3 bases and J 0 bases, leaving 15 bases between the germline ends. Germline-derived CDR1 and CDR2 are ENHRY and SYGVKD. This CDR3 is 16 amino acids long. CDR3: CAISEGQGYSSYEQYF. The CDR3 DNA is TGTGCCATCAGTGAAGGGCAGGGGTATAGCTCCTACGAGCAGTACTTC.

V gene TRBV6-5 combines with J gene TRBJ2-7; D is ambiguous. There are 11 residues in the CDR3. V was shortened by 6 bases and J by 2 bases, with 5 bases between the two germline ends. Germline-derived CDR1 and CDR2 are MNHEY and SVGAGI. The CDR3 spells CASSRTYEQYF. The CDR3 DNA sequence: TGTGCCAGCAGCCGTACCTACGAGCAGTACTTC.

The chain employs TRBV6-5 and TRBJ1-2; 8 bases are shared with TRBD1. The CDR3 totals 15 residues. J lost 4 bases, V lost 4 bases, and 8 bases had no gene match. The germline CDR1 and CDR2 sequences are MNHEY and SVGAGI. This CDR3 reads CASSSNGQGLYGYTF. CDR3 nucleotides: TGTGCCAGCAGTTCGAACGGACAGGGCCTCTATGGCTACACCTTC.

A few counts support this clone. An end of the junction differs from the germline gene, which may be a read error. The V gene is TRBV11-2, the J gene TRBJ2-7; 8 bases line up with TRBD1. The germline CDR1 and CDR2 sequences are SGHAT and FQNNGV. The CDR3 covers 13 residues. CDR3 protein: CASSLGVTGQGFF. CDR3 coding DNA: TGTGCCAGCAGCTTAGGGGTCACAGGACAGGGATTCTTC.

CDR3 protein: CASSSTGGGYTF. The CDR3, as DNA: TGTGCCAGCAGCTCGACAGGGGGCGGCTACACCTTC. This sequence joins TRBV11-1 and TRBJ1-2; 10 bases match TRBD1. CDR1 and CDR2 from the germline V gene are SGHAT and FQDESV (reference sequence). This CDR3 is 12 amino acids long. Trimming removed 4 bases from V and 8 bases from J; junction bases left unmatched: 1.

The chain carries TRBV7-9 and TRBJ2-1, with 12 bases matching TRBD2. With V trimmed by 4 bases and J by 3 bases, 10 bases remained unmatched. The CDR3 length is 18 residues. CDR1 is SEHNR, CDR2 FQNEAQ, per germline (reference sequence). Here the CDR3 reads CASSSGTSGPGFYNEQFF. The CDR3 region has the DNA TGTGCCAGCAGCTCCGGGACTAGCGGGCCGGGTTTCTACAATGAGCAGTTCTTC.

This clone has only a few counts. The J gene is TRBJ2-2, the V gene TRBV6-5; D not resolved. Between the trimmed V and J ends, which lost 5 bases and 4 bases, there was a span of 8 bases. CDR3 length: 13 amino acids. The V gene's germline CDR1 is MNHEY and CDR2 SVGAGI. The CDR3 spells CASSRTFTGELFF. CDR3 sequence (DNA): TGTGCCAGCAGTCGCACTTTCACCGGGGAGCTGTTTTTT.

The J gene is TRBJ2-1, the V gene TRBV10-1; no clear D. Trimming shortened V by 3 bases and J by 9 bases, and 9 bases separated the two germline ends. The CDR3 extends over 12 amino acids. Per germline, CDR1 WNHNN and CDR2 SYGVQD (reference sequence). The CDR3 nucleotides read TGCGCCAGCAGTGATTATGCGCCTGAGCAGTTCTTC. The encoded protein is CASSDYAPEQFF.

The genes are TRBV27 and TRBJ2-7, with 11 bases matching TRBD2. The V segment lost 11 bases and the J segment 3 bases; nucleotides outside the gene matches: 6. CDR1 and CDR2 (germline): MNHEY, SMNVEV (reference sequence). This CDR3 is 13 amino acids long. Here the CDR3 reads CAASTSGGYEQYF. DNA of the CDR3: TGTGCCGCGTCCACTAGCGGGGGCTACGAGCAGTACTTC.

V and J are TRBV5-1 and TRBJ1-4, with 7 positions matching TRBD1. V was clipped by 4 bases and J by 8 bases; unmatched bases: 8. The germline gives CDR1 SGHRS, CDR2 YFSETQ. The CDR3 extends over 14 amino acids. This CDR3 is CASSPTGNEEKLFF. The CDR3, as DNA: TGCGCCAGCAGCCCGACAGGGAATGAAGAAAAACTGTTTTTT. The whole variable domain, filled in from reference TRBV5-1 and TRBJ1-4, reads KAGVTQTPRYLIKTRGQQVTLSCSPISGHRSVSWYQQTPGQGLQFLFEYFSETQRNKGNFPGRFSGRQFSNSRSEMNVSTLELGDSALYLCASSPTGNEEKLFFGSGTQLSVL.